These T cell receptor beta chains were read from a single sample in a study of control samples from healthy donors and cancer patients. The repertoire was sequenced with immunoSEQ multiplex PCR; TCRdb's copy has only in-frame clones and lacks some. The data contain more than 95,000 clones, more than 85% of them singletons. Material for sequencing was blood. The receptors were gathered from a young man in good health. The CDR3 runs from the conserved cysteine through the conserved F or W. The D gene is left open where the match is weak. A row's size may be missing; if present it is once, few, many or a size class.

cdr3_aa cdr3_nt j_call d_call clone_size v_call
CASSLGTNTEAFF TGTGCCAGCAGCTTGGGTACTAACACTGAAGCTTTCTTT TRBJ1-1 NA NA TRBV5-4
CASSLGAGGDYGYTF TGTGCCAGCAGCTTGGGGGCAGGGGGCGACTATGGCTACACCTTC TRBJ1-2 TRBD1 NA TRBV5-4
CASRQRVPTEAFF TGTGCCAGCAGGCAGAGGGTCCCCACTGAAGCTTTCTTT TRBJ1-1 NA NA TRBV6-5
CASRGTDYGYTF TGTGCCAGTAGGGGGACGGACTATGGCTACACCTTC TRBJ1-2 NA NA TRBV19
CASSQAPESPYEQYF TGCGCCAGCAGCCAAGCTCCGGAGTCCCCATACGAGCAGTACTTC TRBJ2-7 NA NA TRBV4-1
CASSMAVFGTGNTEAFF TGTGCCAGCAGCATGGCCGTTTTTGGGACAGGGAACACTGAAGCTTTCTTT TRBJ1-1 TRBD1 NA TRBV5-4
CASSFTGLSSYNSPLHF TGTGCCAGCAGCTTCACGGGACTGAGCTCCTATAATTCACCCCTCCACTTT TRBJ1-6 NA NA TRBV27
CASSPDTSGYNEQFF TGTGCCAGCAGCCCAGACACTAGCGGTTACAATGAGCAGTTCTTC TRBJ2-1 TRBD2 NA TRBV4-2
CASSRDEVGEQYF TGTGCCAGCAGCCGGGATGAAGTGGGAGAGCAGTACTTC TRBJ2-7 NA NA TRBV3-1/TRBV3-2
CATSRVNNEQFF TGTGCCACCAGCAGAGTAAACAATGAGCAGTTCTTC TRBJ2-1 NA NA TRBV15
CAWSRDRNTEAFF TGTGCCTGGAGTCGAGACCGGAACACTGAAGCTTTCTTT TRBJ1-1 NA NA TRBV30
CASSETRQGSGNTIYF TGTGCCAGCAGTGAAACCCGACAGGGATCTGGAAACACCATATATTTT TRBJ1-3 TRBD1 NA TRBV6-1
CASSQTDRGRTGELFF TGTGCCAGCAGCCAAACCGACAGGGGGCGCACCGGGGAGCTGTTTTTT TRBJ2-2 TRBD1 once TRBV4-2
CATDRTGLNTEAFF TGTGCCACCGATCGGACAGGGTTGAACACTGAAGCTTTCTTT TRBJ1-1 TRBD1 NA TRBV19
CASSRTAERIYNEQFF TGTGCCAGCAGCCGGACAGCGGAGAGGATCTACAATGAGCAGTTCTTC TRBJ2-1 NA NA TRBV3-1/TRBV3-2
CASSGGNTEAFF TGTGCCAGCAGCGGGGGGAACACTGAAGCTTTCTTT TRBJ1-1 NA NA TRBV3-1/TRBV3-2
CASRPLFGGIGSTDTQYF TGTGCCAGTAGACCGTTATTTGGAGGAATAGGGAGCACAGATACGCAGTATTTT TRBJ2-3 NA NA TRBV19
CASSLGTGSDGYTF TGTGCCAGCAGCTTGGGAACAGGGTCGGATGGCTACACCTTC TRBJ1-2 NA NA TRBV7-9
CASSQTSSGNTIYF TGTGCCAGCAGCCAGACCTCCTCTGGAAACACCATATATTTT TRBJ1-3 NA NA TRBV7-8
CASSGADLNQPQHF TGTGCCAGTAGTGGCGCAGATCTCAATCAGCCCCAGCATTTT TRBJ1-5 NA NA TRBV19
CASSNLGPYLTNEKLFF TGCGCCAGCAGCAATTTAGGCCCTTATTTAACTAATGAAAAACTGTTTTTT TRBJ1-4 NA NA TRBV4-1
CASSVGLKGTEAFF TGTGCCAGCAGCGTAGGGTTAAAGGGCACTGAAGCTTTCTTT TRBJ1-1 NA once TRBV9
CASSTSGHYEQYF TGTGCCAGTAGTACCTCGGGACACTACGAGCAGTACTTC TRBJ2-7 NA NA TRBV19
CASSDRDISYEQYF TGTGCCAGCAGCGACCGGGACATAAGCTACGAGCAGTACTTC TRBJ2-7 NA NA TRBV5-8
CASSPRDSRTDTQYF TGTGCCAGCTCACCAAGGGACAGCCGCACAGATACGCAGTATTTT TRBJ2-3 TRBD1 NA TRBV18
CASSLGGADGYTF TGTGCCAGCAGTTTAGGCGGCGCTGATGGCTACACCTTC TRBJ1-2 NA once TRBV12-3/TRBV12-4
CASSPGTGIYQPQHF TGTGCCAGCAGCCCAGGGACAGGGATATATCAGCCCCAGCATTTT TRBJ1-5 TRBD1 NA TRBV6-6
CASSLGGLQPQHF TGTGCCAGCAGCCTGGGAGGTCTTCAGCCCCAGCATTTT TRBJ1-5 NA NA TRBV6-5
CAIRAGIGEQYF TGTGCCATCAGAGCCGGCATAGGGGAGCAGTACTTC TRBJ2-7 NA NA TRBV10-3
CASSQGGYLRDEQFF TGTGCCAGCAGCCAGGGGGGCTACCTCCGGGATGAGCAGTTCTTC TRBJ2-1 NA NA TRBV9
CASSLGSQRGNEQFF TGCGCCAGCAGCTTGGGGTCCCAGCGGGGTAATGAGCAGTTCTTC TRBJ2-1 TRBD2 once TRBV5-1
CASSQAGGNQPQHF TGTGCCAGCAGCCAAGCAGGGGGCAATCAGCCCCAGCATTTT TRBJ1-5 NA NA TRBV3-1/TRBV3-2
CASRMTSGDADTQYF TGTGCCAGCAGAATGACTAGCGGGGACGCAGATACGCAGTATTTT TRBJ2-3 TRBD2 NA TRBV27
CASRFGQGIPEAFF TGTGCCAGTAGATTTGGACAGGGAATACCTGAAGCTTTCTTT TRBJ1-1 TRBD1 NA TRBV19
CASSQGASGGSYTDTQYF TGTGCCAGCAGCCAAGGGGCTAGCGGGGGGTCTTACACAGATACGCAGTATTTT TRBJ2-3 TRBD2 NA TRBV14
CAWSKRVSYNEQFF TGTGCCTGGAGTAAGAGGGTCTCCTACAATGAGCAGTTCTTC TRBJ2-1 NA NA TRBV30
CASKGGYNEKLFF TGTGCCAGCAAAGGCGGATATAATGAAAAACTGTTTTTT TRBJ1-4 NA NA TRBV28
CATSPRVVLRMNTEAFF TGTGCCACCAGCCCCCGGGTAGTTCTCAGGATGAACACTGAAGCTTTCTTT TRBJ1-1 NA NA TRBV15
CASSENSGHQETQYF TGTGCCAGCTCAGAAAATTCGGGACACCAAGAGACCCAGTACTTC TRBJ2-5 NA NA TRBV18
CASRYGTTSSYNSPLHF TGTGCCAGCAGATATGGGACAACGAGCTCCTATAATTCACCCCTCCACTTT TRBJ1-6 NA NA TRBV27
CASTSRTGTPEKLFF TGTGCCAGCACCTCTCGGACAGGGACCCCTGAAAAACTGTTTTTT TRBJ1-4 TRBD1 NA TRBV27
CAATDTGAGNTIYF TGTGCCGCTACGGATACGGGGGCGGGAAACACCATATATTTT TRBJ1-3 NA NA TRBV6-6
CASSASQGPGMGDTQYF TGTGCCAGTAGTGCGTCCCAGGGGCCAGGGATGGGAGATACGCAGTATTTT TRBJ2-3 NA NA TRBV19
CASSPSFGTGLQETQYF TGCGCCAGCAGCCCTAGCTTCGGGACAGGGTTACAAGAGACCCAGTACTTC TRBJ2-5 TRBD1 NA TRBV4-1
CASSQGNTIYYEQYF TGTGCCAGCAGCCAAGGTAACACTATTTACTACGAGCAGTACTTC TRBJ2-7 NA NA TRBV14
CASSLVQGQGSYEQYF TGCGCCAGCAGCTTGGTTCAGGGACAGGGGAGCTACGAGCAGTACTTC TRBJ2-7 TRBD1 few TRBV5-1
CASSLNPTGTTNEKLFF TGTGCCAGCAGCTTAAATCCGACAGGAACAACTAATGAAAAACTGTTTTTT TRBJ1-4 NA NA TRBV7-3
CAWSFGDLLNTEAFF TGTGCCTGGAGTTTCGGGGATCTCCTGAACACTGAAGCTTTCTTT TRBJ1-1 NA NA TRBV30
CASRGKNEQYF TGTGCCAGCAGAGGAAAAAACGAGCAGTACTTC TRBJ2-7 NA few TRBV4-2